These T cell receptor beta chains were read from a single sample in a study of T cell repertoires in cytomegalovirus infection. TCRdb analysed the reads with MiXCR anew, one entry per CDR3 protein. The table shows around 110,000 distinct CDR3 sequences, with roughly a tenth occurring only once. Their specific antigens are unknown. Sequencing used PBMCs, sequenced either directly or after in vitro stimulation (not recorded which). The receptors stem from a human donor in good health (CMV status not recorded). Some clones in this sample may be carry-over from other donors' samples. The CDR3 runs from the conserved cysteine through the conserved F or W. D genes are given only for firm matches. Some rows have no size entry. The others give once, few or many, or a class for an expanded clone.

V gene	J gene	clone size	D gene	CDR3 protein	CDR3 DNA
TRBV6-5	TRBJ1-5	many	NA	CASSIDLPWGNQPQHF	TGTGCCAGCAGTATCGATCTGCCATGGGGCAATCAGCCCCAGCATTTT
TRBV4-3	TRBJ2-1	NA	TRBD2	CASSQDQRGNYNEQFF	TGCGCCAGCAGCCAAGATCAGCGGGGTAACTACAATGAGCAGTTCTTC
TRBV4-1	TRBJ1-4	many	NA	CASSQVRQGVKKLFF	TGCGCCAGCAGCCAAGTCCGGCAGGGAGTGAAAAAACTGTTTTTT
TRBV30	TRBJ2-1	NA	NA	CAWSLRRSDEQFF	TGTGCCTGGAGTCTGCGGAGAAGCGATGAGCAGTTCTTC
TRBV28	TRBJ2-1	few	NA	CASSPGRLNNEQFF	TGTGCCAGCAGTCCGGGACGTTTAAACAATGAGCAGTTCTTC
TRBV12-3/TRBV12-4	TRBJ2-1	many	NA	CASSPTGTYNEQFF	TGTGCCAGCAGCCCGACGGGGACTTACAATGAGCAGTTCTTC
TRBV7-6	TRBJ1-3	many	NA	CASGPWGSTLSGNTIYF	TGTGCCAGCGGACCCTGGGGAAGTACGTTGTCTGGAAACACCATATATTTT
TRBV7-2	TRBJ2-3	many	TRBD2	CASSPSGRGSTDTQYF	TGTGCCAGCAGCCCTAGCGGGAGGGGCAGCACAGATACGCAGTATTTT
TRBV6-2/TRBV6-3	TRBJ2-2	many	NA	CASTVARNTGELFF	TGTGCCAGCACAGTGGCACGGAACACCGGGGAGCTGTTTTTT
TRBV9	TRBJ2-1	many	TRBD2	CASSVGLAGYTLWNEQFF	TGTGCCAGCAGCGTAGGACTAGCGGGATATACCCTTTGGAATGAGCAGTTCTTC
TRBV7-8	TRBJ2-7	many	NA	CASKDSSWTGYEQYF	TGTGCCAGCAAAGACTCGTCCTGGACTGGCTACGAGCAGTACTTC
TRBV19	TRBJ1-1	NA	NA	CVSSSRNQNTEAFF	TGTGTCAGTAGTAGCAGGAACCAGAACACTGAAGCTTTCTTT
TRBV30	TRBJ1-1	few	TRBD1	CAWSGLGQYEAFF	TGTGCCTGGAGTGGCCTGGGACAGTATGAAGCTTTCTTT
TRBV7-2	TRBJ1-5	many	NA	CASSLQGLYSNQPQHF	TGTGCCAGCAGCTTACAAGGCCTCTATAGCAATCAGCCCCAGCATTTT
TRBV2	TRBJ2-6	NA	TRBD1	CASILQGAGANVLTF	TGTGCCAGCATACTTCAGGGGGCTGGGGCCAACGTCCTGACTTTC
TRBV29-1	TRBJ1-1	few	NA	CSVAGSNTEAFF	TGCAGCGTTGCGGGATCGAACACTGAAGCTTTCTTT
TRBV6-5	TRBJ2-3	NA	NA	CASSYSTGQTQYF	TGTGCCAGCAGTTACTCGACGGGTCAGACGCAGTATTTT
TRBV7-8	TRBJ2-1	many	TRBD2	CASSLELAGFSSYNEQFF	TGTGCCAGCAGCTTAGAACTAGCGGGTTTCAGCTCCTACAATGAGCAGTTCTTC
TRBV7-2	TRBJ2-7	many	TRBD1	CASSLVGPGTGVLVYEQYF	TGTGCCAGCAGCTTAGTAGGCCCCGGGACAGGGGTTCTAGTGTACGAGCAGTACTTC
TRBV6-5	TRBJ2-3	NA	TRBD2	CASSPTSGRTDTQYF	TGTGCCAGCAGTCCGACTAGCGGGAGAACCGATACGCAGTATTTT
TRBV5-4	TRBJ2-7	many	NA	CASSTLQPPYEQYF	TGTGCCAGCAGCACACTGCAGCCCCCGTACGAGCAGTACTTC
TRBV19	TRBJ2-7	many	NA	CASSIDRPLYEQYF	TGTGCCAGTAGTATCGATCGACCCCTCTACGAGCAGTACTTC
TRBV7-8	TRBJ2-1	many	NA	CASSLPSINEQFF	TGTGCCAGCAGCTTACCTAGCATAAATGAGCAGTTCTTC
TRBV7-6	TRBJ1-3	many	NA	CASSAQSTGPRPGNTIYF	TGTGCCAGCAGCGCCCAATCCACCGGACCCCGACCTGGAAACACCATATATTTT
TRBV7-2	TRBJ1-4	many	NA	CASSFSYHSEKLFF	TGTGCCAGCAGCTTCTCTTATCACAGTGAAAAACTGTTTTTT
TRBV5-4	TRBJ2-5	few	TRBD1	CASSLRQGARLETQYF	TGTGCCAGCAGCTTAAGACAGGGGGCGCGTCTAGAGACCCAGTACTTC
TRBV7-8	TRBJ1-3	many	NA	CASSLGRVTTGNTIYF	TGTGCCAGCAGCTTAGGCAGGGTCACAACTGGAAACACCATATATTTT
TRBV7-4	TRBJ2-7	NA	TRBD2	CASSFSKWTSGNYEQYF	TGTGCCAGCAGCTTTTCCAAGTGGACTAGCGGAAACTACGAGCAGTACTTC
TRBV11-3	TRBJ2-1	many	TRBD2	CASSSTSGTRAEQFF	TGTGCCAGCAGCTCGACTAGCGGGACCCGAGCTGAGCAGTTCTTC
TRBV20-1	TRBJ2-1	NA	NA	CSARDHLGRGAYNEQFF	TGCAGTGCTAGAGATCATTTGGGCAGGGGAGCCTACAATGAGCAGTTCTTC
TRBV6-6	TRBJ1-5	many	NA	CASSYLTFSAQHF	TGTGCCAGCAGTTACCTGACGTTTTCAGCCCAGCATTTT
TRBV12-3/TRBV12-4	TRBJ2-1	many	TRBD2	CASSRALAGGSNEQFF	TGTGCCAGCAGTCGGGCGCTAGCGGGAGGGTCGAATGAGCAGTTCTTC
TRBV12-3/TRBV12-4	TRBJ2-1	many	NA	CASSETRVLSSGDNEQFF	TGTGCCAGCAGTGAGACCCGGGTATTGTCCTCCGGGGACAATGAGCAGTTCTTC
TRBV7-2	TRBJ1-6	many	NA	CASSLVSGVNSPLHF	TGTGCCAGCAGCTTAGTATCGGGGGTGAATTCACCCCTCCACTTT
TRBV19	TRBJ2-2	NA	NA	CASMKGVRVTGELFF	TGTGCCAGTATGAAGGGGGTTCGGGTCACCGGGGAGCTGTTTTTT
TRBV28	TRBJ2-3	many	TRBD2	CASSSLAGEADTQYF	TGTGCCAGCAGTTCCTTAGCGGGAGAGGCAGATACGCAGTATTTT
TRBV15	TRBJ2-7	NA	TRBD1	CATSGGTGFGEQYF	TGTGCCACCAGCGGCGGGACAGGGTTTGGAGAGCAGTACTTC
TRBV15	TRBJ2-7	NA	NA	CATSRDLGAEQYF	TGTGCCACCAGCAGAGATCTAGGGGCCGAGCAGTACTTC
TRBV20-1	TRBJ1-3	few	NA	CSARASSGNTIYF	TGCAGTGCTAGAGCCAGCTCTGGAAACACCATATATTTT
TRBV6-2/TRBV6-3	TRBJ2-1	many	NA	CASSYSENNEQFF	TGTGCCAGCAGTTACTCGGAGAACAATGAGCAGTTCTTC
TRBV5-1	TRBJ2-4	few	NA	CASSEGTGRAKNIQYF	TGCGCCAGCAGCGAGGGGACGGGGAGAGCCAAAAACATTCAGTACTTC
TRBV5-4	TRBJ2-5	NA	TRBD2	CASSLTGGQETQYF	TGTGCCAGCAGCTTGACGGGGGGACAAGAGACCCAGTACTTC
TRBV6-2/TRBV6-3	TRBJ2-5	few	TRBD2	CASSWLAGLETQYF	TGTGCCAGCAGTTGGCTAGCGGGCCTGGAGACCCAGTACTTC
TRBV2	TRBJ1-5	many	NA	CASSPRTQPQHF	TGTGCCAGCAGTCCCCGGACTCAGCCCCAGCATTTT
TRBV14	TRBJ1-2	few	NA	CASSRTGTYGYTF	TGTGCCAGCAGTCGGACGGGTACCTATGGCTACACCTTC
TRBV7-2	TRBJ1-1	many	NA	CASRRTDWGTEAFF	TGTGCCAGCAGACGTACAGATTGGGGCACTGAAGCTTTCTTT